This T cell receptor (beta chain) was obtained from a study of blood T cell repertoires in COVID-19. All enrollees were roughly 18 to 89 years old and from approximately 25 US areas. Cohorts were assigned according to the clinical history that participants reported. V gave up 4 bases and J gave up 4 bases; unmatched junction bases: 9. This CDR3 spans 15 amino acids. From germline, CDR1 is SGHRS and CDR2 YFSETQ. As processed by the authors: Reference gene primers were amplified, and this amplification served to estimate nucleated cell counts. The repertoire was sequenced with immunoSEQ multiplex PCR; TCRdb's copy has only in-frame clones and lacks some. V, J and clone size derive from that table, while D and trimming were established from the DNA sequence. The sample has about 200,000 clones; 80% to 90% are singletons.

The gene calls are TRBV5-1 and TRBJ2-5; 8 positions match TRBD1. Source material: PBMCs or T cells enriched from blood (not recorded which). The TCR originated in a woman between 40 and 50 years old with acute COVID-19. The CDR3 DNA reads as TGCGCCAGCAGCCCGGCAGGGGGCGCGGCAGAGACCCAGTACTTC. Its translation is CASSPAGGAAETQYF.